The sequence of this T cell receptor (beta chain) was determined in a study of graft-versus-host responses after intestinal transplantation. Germline V CDR1 and CDR2: MDHEN, SYDVKM. The CDR3 spans 13 residues. Trimming at V came to 5 bases and at J to 8 bases, leaving 7 bases not matched to a gene. Worth noting for this clone: The antigen remains undetermined.

The method was immunoSEQ multiplex PCR; TCRdb's version includes in-frame clones alone and lacks a portion of them. Among under 75,000 clones listed, around 87% were seen once. The rearrangement uses TRBV28 and TRBJ1-2, with 8 positions matching TRBD1. Source: unstimulated CD8+ T cells sorted from spleen or lymph node cells, taken before transplant. This TCR was recovered from a human donor who was the organ donor for an intestinal transplant. DNA for the CDR3: TGTGCCAGCAGTCCCCAGGGGGCTAGGGGCTACACCTTC. Its protein product is CASSPQGARGYTF.